This note documents a single T cell receptor (beta chain) sequence. This entry belongs to a study of T cells in Graves' hyperthyroidism and ophthalmopathy. It was RNA transcripts that yielded the amplified TCR beta CDR3 regions. HTBI primers were used for first-round RT-PCR of the TCR CDR3. TCRdb reprocessed the multiplex PCR reads with MiXCR, giving one entry per CDR3 protein. The repertoire has hundreds of thousands of distinct CDR3 sequences, about 20% of them found once; the top ten carry about half. With 5 bases clipped from V and 3 bases from J, the junction kept 13 bases outside the gene matches. This CDR3 region has 17 residues. Germline lookup yields CDR1 SEHNR and CDR2 FQNEAQ (reference sequence).

This chain links TRBV7-9 with TRBJ2-5; 9 bases fit TRBD1. This receptor was identified in a middle-aged man with Graves' ophthalmopathy. The sample comprised blood. CDR3 sequence: CASSLPRGQGGEETQYF. DNA for the CDR3: TGTGCCAGCAGCCTACCGCGGGGACAGGGTGGTGAAGAGACCCAGTACTTC.